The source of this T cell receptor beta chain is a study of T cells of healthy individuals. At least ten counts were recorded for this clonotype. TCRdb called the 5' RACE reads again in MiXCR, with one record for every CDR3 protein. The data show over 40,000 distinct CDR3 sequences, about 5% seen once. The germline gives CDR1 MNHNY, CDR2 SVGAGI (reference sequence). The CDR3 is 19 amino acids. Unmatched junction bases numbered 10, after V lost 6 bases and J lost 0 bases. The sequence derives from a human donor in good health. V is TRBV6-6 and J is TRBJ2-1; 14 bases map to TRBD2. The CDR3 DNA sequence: TGTGCCAGCAGCCACTTTGGGGGGACTAGCGGGAGCTCCTACAATGAGCAGTTCTTC. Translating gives CASSHFGGTSGSSYNEQFF.